This T cell receptor (beta chain) was recovered during a study of blood T cell repertoires in COVID-19. Study-wide background: Acute and convalescent COVID-19 samples came from the United States, Italy and Spain.

Germline V CDR1 and CDR2: SGHTA, FQGNSA. The CDR3 extends over 14 amino acids. V lost 5 bases to trimming and J lost 4 bases; unmatched junction nucleotides: 4. Data came from immunoSEQ multiplex PCR; TCRdb stores just in-frame clones and leaves some out. The table shows about 83,000 clones, with about 87% occurring only once. Source material: peripheral blood. This sequence joins TRBV7-2 and TRBJ1-4; TRBD1 agrees at 7 bases. This receptor was obtained from an elderly man with active or convalescent COVID-19. The CDR3 sequence is CASSLGQRNEKLFF. The CDR3 nucleotides are TGTGCCAGCAGCCTGGGACAGCGTAATGAAAAACTGTTTTTT.